A single T cell receptor beta chain is shown here with its context. Authors' analysis steps: Nucleated cell number was recorded as an estimate derived from reference gene primer amplification. Here immunoSEQ multiplex PCR was the method, and the copy in TCRdb shows in-frame clones only, minus some. V, J and clone size are those of that table, while D and trimming were read from the DNA. The data show 250,000 or so clones, about nine tenths seen once. This sample is part of a study of blood T cell repertoires in COVID-19. Study-wide background: The United States, Italy and Spain supplied acute and convalescent COVID-19 samples. In each case, the material was cDNA or gDNA derived from T cells, B-cell-depleted T cells, or PBMCs.

Unmatched junction bases numbered 5, after V lost 4 bases and J lost 10 bases. This CDR3 region has 15 residues. Germline V gene sequence: CDR1 SGHNT, CDR2 YYREEE (reference sequence). The sequenced sample was peripheral blood. This rearrangement joins TRBV5-4 to TRBJ2-1; 16 nucleotides line up with TRBD2. The receptor was isolated from a man aged 55 to 70 with acute or convalescent COVID-19. The CDR3 spells CASSGTSGGGEEQFF. The CDR3 coding sequence is TGTGCCAGCAGCGGGACTAGCGGGGGGGGTGAAGAGCAGTTCTTC. The full variable domain, its missing parts supplied by reference TRBV5-4 and TRBJ2-1, is ETGVTQSPTHLIKTRGQQVTLRCSSQSGHNTVSWYQQALGQGPQFIFQYYREEENGRGNFPPRFSGLQFPNYSSELNVNALELDDSALYLCASSGTSGGGEEQFFGPGTRLTVL.